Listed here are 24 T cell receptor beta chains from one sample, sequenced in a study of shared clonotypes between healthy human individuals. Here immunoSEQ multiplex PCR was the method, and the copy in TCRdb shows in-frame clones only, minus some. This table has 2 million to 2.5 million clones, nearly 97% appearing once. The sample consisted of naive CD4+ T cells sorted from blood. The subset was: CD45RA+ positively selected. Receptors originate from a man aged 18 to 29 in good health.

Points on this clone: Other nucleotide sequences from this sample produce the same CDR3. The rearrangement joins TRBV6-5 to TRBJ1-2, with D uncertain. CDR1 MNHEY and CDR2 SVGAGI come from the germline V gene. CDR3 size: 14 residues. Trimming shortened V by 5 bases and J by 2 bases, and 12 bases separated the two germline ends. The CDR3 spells CASSRTGGNYGYTF. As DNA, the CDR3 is TGTGCCAGCAGTAGGACGGGAGGGAACTATGGCTACACCTTC.

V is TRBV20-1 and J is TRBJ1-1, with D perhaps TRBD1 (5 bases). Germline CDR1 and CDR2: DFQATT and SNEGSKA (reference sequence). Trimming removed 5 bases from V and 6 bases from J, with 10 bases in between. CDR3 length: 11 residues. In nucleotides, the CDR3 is TGCAGTGCTTCGGACACAGCTGAAGCTTTCTTT. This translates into CSASDTAEAFF.

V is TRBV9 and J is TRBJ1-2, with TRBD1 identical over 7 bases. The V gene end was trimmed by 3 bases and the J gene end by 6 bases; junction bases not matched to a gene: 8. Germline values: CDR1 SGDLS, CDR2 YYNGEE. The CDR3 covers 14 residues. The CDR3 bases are TGTGCCAGCAGCGGTGACAGGGTGTTAAATGGCTACACCTTC. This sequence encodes CASSGDRVLNGYTF.

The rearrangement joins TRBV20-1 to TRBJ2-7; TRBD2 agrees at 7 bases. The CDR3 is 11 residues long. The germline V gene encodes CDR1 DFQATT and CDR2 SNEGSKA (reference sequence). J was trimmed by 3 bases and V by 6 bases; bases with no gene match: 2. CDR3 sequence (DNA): TGCAGTGCCGGGACTATCTACGAGCAGTACTTC. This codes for CSAGTIYEQYF.

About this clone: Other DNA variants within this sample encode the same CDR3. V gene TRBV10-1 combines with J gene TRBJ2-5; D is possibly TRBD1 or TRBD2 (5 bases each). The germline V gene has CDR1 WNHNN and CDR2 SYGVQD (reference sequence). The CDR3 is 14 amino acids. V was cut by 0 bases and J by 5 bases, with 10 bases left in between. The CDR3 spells CASSESRGRETQYF. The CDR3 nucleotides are TGCGCCAGCAGTGAGTCGAGGGGAAGGGAGACCCAGTACTTC.

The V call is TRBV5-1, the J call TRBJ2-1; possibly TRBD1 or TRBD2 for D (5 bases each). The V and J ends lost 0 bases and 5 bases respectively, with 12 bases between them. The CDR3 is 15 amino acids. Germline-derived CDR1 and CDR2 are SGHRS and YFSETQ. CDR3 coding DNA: TGCGCCAGCAGCTTGGTAGCTAGGGGAGACAATGAGCAGTTCTTC. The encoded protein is CASSLVARGDNEQFF. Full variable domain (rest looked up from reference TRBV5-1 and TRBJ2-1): KAGVTQTPRYLIKTRGQQVTLSCSPISGHRSVSWYQQTPGQGLQFLFEYFSETQRNKGNFPGRFSGRQFSNSRSEMNVSTLELGDSALYLCASSLVARGDNEQFFGPGTRLTVL.

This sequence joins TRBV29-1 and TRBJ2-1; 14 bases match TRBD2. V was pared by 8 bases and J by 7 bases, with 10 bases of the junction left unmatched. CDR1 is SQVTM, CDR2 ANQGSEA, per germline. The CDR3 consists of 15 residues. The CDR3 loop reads CSLRTSGGLGNEQFF. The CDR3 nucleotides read TGCAGCCTCAGGACTAGCGGGGGGTTGGGGAATGAGCAGTTCTTC.

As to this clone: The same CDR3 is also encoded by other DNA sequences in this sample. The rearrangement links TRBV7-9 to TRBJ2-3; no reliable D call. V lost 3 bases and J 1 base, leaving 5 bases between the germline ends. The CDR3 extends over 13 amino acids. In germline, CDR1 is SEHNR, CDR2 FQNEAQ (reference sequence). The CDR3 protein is CASSFGGTDTQYF. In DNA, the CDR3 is TGTGCCAGCAGCTTTGGGGGCACAGATACGCAGTATTTT. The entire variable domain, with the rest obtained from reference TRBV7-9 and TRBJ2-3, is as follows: DTGVSQNPRHKITKRGQNVTFRCDPISEHNRLYWYRQTLGQGPEFLTYFQNEAQLEKSRLLSDRFSAERPKGSFSTLEIQRTEQGDSAMYLCASSFGGTDTQYFGPGTRLTVL.

The CDR3 is CAEGESSYEQYF. Written as DNA, the CDR3 is TGTGCAGAGGGGGAGAGTTCATACGAGCAGTACTTC. The rearrangement uses TRBV6-1 and TRBJ2-7, with TRBD1 as a possible D gene (6 bases). Germline CDR1 and CDR2: MNHNS and SASEGT. This CDR3 has 12 residues.

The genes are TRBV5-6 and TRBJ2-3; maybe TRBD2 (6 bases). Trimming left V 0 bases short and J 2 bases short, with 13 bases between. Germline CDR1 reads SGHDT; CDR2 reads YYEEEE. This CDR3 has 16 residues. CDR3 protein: CASSLERGSATDTQYF. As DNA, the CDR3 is TGTGCCAGCAGCTTGGAACGGGGGAGCGCCACAGATACGCAGTATTTT.

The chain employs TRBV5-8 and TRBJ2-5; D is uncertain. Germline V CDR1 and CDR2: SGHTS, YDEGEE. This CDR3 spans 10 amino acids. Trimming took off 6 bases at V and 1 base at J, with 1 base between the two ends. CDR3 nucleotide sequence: TGTGCCAGCACCCAAGAGACCCAGTACTTC. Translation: CASTQETQYF.

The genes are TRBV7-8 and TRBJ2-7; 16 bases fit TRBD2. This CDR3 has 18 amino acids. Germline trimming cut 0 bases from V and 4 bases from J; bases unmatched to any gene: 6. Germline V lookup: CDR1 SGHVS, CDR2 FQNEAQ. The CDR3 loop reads CASSLAGLAGGPRYEQYF. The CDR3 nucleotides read TGTGCCAGCAGCTTAGCGGGACTAGCGGGAGGGCCTCGTTACGAGCAGTACTTC.

CDR3 amino acids: CASSPTVNTGELFF. In DNA, the CDR3 is TGTGCCAGCAGTCCGACAGTGAACACCGGGGAGCTGTTTTTT. V and J are TRBV6-5 and TRBJ2-2; D might be TRBD1 (5 bases). CDR1 MNHEY and CDR2 SVGAGI come from the germline V gene. V lost 5 bases to trimming and J lost 1 base, with 8 bases between them. CDR3 length equals 14 residues.

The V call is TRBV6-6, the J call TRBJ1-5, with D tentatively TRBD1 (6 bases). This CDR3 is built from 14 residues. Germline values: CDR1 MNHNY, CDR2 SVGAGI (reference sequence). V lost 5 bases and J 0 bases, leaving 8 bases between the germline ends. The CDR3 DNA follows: TGTGCCAGCAGTGGACAGTTTAGCAATCAGCCCCAGCATTTT. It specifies CASSGQFSNQPQHF.

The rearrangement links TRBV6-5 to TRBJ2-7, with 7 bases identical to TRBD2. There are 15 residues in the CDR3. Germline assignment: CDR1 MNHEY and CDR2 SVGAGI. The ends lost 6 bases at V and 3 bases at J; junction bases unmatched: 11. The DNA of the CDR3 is TGTGCCAGCAGCCCCGGGACTAAAAGTGGCTACGAGCAGTACTTC. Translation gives CASSPGTKSGYEQYF.

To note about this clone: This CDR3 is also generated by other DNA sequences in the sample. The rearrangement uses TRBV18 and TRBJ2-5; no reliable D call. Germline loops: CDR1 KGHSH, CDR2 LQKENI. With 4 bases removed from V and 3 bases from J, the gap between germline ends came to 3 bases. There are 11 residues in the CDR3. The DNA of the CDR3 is TGTGCCAGCTCACGGGAAGAGACCCAGTACTTC. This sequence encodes CASSREETQYF.

CDR3 DNA: TGTGCCAGCAGGCAGGACACGGCTGAAAACATTCAGTACTTC. The encoded protein is CASRQDTAENIQYF. The chain recombines TRBV6-1 with TRBJ2-4; a possible D gene is TRBD1 (5 bases). The CDR3 runs 14 residues. The V end was cut by 6 bases, the J end by 5 bases, with 14 bases between. In germline, CDR1 is MNHNS, CDR2 SASEGT.

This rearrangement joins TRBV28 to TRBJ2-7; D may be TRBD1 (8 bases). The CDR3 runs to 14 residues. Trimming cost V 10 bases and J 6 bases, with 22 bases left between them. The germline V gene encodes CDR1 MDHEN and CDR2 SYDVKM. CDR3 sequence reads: CATSRTGGGSEQYF. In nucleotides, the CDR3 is TGTGCCACATCCCGAACAGGGGGGGGATCCGAGCAGTACTTC.

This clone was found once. The DNA of the CDR3 is TGCGCCAGCAGCTTGGAAGGGGGCGGTCCCTACGAGCAGTACTTC. Translation: CASSLEGGGPYEQYF. The chain has TRBV5-1 and TRBJ2-7, with 7 bases lining up with TRBD1. The CDR3 contains 15 residues. Unmatched junction bases numbered 5, after V lost 0 bases and J lost 2 bases. Germline lookup yields CDR1 SGHRS and CDR2 YFSETQ.

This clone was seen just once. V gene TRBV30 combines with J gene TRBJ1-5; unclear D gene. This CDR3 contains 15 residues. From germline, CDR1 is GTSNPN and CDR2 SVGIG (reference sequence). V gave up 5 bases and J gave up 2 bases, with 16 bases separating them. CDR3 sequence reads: CAWGLSGRGNQPQHF. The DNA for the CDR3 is TGTGCCTGGGGCCTCAGCGGTAGGGGCAATCAGCCCCAGCATTTT.

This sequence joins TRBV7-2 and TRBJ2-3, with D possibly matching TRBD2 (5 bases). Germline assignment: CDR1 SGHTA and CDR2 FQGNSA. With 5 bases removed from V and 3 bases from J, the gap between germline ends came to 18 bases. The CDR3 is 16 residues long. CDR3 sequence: CASSPHNGEWTDTQYF. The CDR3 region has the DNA TGTGCCAGCAGCCCCCACAATGGGGAGTGGACAGATACGCAGTATTTT.

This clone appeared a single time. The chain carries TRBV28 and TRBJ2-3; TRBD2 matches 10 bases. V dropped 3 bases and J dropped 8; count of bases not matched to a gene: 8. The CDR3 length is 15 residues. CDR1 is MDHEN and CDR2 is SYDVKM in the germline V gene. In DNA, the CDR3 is TGTGCCAGCAGTTTTAGCGGGGGGACGGTGGGTACGCAGTATTTT. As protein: CASSFSGGTVGTQYF. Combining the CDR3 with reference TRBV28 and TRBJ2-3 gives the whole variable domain DVKVTQSSRYLVKRTGEKVFLECVQDMDHENMFWYRQDPGLGLRLIYFSYDVKMKEKGDIPEGYSVSREKKERFSLILESASTNQTSMYLCASSFSGGTVGTQYFGPGTRLTVL.

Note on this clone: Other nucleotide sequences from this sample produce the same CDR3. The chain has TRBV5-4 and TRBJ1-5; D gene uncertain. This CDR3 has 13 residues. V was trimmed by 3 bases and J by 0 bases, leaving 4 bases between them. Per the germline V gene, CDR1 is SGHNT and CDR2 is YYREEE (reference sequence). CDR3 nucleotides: TGTGCCAGCAGCTGGGATAGCAATCAGCCCCAGCATTTT. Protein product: CASSWDSNQPQHF.

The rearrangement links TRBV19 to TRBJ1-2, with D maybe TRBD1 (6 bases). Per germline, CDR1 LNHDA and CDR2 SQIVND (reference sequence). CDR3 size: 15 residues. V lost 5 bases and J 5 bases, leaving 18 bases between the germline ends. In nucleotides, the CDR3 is TGTGCCAGTAGTCGGGACAAAACGGGTCCTTATGGCTACACCTTC. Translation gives CASSRDKTGPYGYTF.